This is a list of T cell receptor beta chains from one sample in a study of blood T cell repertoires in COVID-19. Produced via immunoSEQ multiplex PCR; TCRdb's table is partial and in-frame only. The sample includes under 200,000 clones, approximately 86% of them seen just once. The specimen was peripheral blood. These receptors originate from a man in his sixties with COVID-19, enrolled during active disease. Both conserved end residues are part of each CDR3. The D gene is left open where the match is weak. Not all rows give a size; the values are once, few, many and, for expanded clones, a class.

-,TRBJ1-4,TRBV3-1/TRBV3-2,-,CASSQDIQGLPRQEKLFF,TGTGCCAGCAGCCAAGATATCCAGGGCCTTCCACGTCAGGAAAAACTGTTTTTT
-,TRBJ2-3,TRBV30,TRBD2,CAWTAGATDTQYF,TGTGCCTGGACAGCGGGGGCCACAGATACGCAGTATTTT
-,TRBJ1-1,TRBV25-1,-,CASSANGQLNTEAFF,TGTGCCAGCAGTGCCAATGGACAGCTGAACACTGAAGCTTTCTTT
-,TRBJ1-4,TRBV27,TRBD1,CASKVRDRGYEKLFF,TGTGCCAGCAAGGTCCGGGACAGGGGATATGAAAAACTGTTTTTT
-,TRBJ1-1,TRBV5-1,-,CASSFQGRVRTEAFF,TGCGCCAGCAGCTTTCAGGGCAGGGTCAGGACTGAAGCTTTCTTT
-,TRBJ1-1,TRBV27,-,CASSSIQGYTEAFF,TGTGCCAGCAGTTCGATACAGGGTTACACTGAAGCTTTCTTT
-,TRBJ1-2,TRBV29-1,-,CSVTPQRESYTF,TGCAGCGTGACACCCCAACGAGAGAGCTACACCTTC
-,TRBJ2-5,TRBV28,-,CASRWGPQETQYF,TGTGCCAGCAGATGGGGGCCTCAAGAGACCCAGTACTTC
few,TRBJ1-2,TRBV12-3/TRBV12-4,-,CASRQTSGYTF,TGTGCCAGCAGACAAACTAGTGGTTACACCTTC
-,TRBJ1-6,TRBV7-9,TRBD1,CASSLGQGFYNSPLHF,TGTGCCAGCAGCCTGGGACAGGGGTTCTATAATTCACCCCTCCACTTT
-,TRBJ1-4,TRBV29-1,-,CSHTGLTNEKLFF,TGCAGCCACACAGGGCTTACTAATGAAAAACTGTTTTTT
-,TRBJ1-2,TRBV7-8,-,CASSLADPGVHYGYTF,TGTGCCAGCAGCTTAGCCGACCCAGGGGTTCACTATGGCTACACCTTC
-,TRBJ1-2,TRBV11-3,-,CASSPMGAGSGYTF,TGTGCCAGCAGCCCTATGGGTGCCGGGAGTGGCTACACCTTC
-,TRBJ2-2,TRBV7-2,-,CASSFSTGELFF,TGTGCCAGCAGCTTTAGCACCGGGGAGCTGTTTTTT
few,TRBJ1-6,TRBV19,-,CASTTTMDLNSPLHF,TGTGCCAGTACCACTACGATGGATTTAAATTCACCCCTCCACTTT
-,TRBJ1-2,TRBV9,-,CASSGFSDRGGYTF,TGTGCCAGCAGCGGGTTTTCGGACAGAGGAGGCTACACCTTC
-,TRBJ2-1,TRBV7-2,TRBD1,CASSLSGTGVRLEQFF,TGTGCCAGCAGCTTATCAGGGACAGGGGTTCGTTTGGAGCAGTTCTTC
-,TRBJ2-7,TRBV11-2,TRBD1,CASSFQGQGVYEQYF,TGTGCCAGCAGCTTTCAGGGACAGGGAGTCTACGAGCAGTACTTC
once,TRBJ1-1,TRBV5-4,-,CASSLIQVNTEAFF,TGTGCCAGCAGCTTGATACAGGTTAACACTGAAGCTTTCTTT
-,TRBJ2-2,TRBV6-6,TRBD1,CASRAGTGGFGELFF,TGTGCCAGCAGGGCCGGGACAGGGGGGTTCGGGGAGCTGTTTTTT
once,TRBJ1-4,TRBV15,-,CATSRDREKLFF,TGTGCCACCAGCAGAGATCGTGAAAAACTGTTTTTT
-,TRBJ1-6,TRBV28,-,CASMVERHNSPLHF,TGTGCCAGCATGGTTGAGCGGCATAATTCACCCCTCCACTTT
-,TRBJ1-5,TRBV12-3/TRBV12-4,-,CASSLATEQPQHF,TGTGCCAGCAGCCTCGCCACGGAGCAGCCCCAGCATTTT
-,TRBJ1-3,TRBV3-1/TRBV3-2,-,CASSPSHGNTIYF,TGTGCCAGCAGCCCTTCACATGGAAACACCATATATTTT
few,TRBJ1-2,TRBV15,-,CATRRRESNYGYTF,TGTGCCACTCGCCGTAGGGAGTCCAACTATGGCTACACCTTC
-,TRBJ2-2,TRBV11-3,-,CASSHFTGELFF,TGTGCCAGCAGCCATTTCACCGGGGAGCTGTTTTTT
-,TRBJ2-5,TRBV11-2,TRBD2,CASSLGGLAGGQETQYF,TGTGCCAGCAGCTTAGGCGGACTAGCGGGGGGCCAAGAGACCCAGTACTTC
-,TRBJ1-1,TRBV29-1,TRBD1,CSVLGDRTNTEAFF,TGCAGCGTCCTTGGGGACAGGACGAACACTGAAGCTTTCTTT
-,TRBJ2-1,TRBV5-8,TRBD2,CASSLVGLAGGAVSGEQFF,TGTGCCAGCAGCTTGGTAGGACTAGCGGGAGGGGCCGTATCAGGTGAGCAGTTCTTC
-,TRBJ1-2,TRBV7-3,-,CASSLSKDSYGYTF,TGTGCCAGCAGCTTATCCAAGGACAGCTATGGCTACACCTTC
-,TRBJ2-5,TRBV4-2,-,CASSQGRQETQYF,TGTGCCAGCAGCCAAGGCAGGCAAGAGACCCAGTACTTC
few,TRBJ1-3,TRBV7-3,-,CASSLTSGSGNTIYF,TGTGCCAGCAGCTTGACCAGCGGTTCTGGAAACACCATATATTTT
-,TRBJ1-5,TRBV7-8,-,CASRRTANQPQHF,TGTGCCAGCAGAAGGACAGCCAATCAGCCCCAGCATTTT
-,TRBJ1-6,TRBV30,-,CAWSPTARDSPLHF,TGTGCCTGGAGCCCCACAGCCCGTGATTCACCCCTCCACTTT
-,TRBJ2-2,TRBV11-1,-,CASSFGFLGVGELFF,TGTGCCAGCAGCTTCGGATTCTTAGGGGTCGGGGAGCTGTTTTTT
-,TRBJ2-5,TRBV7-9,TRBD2,CASSFTAGGETQYF,TGTGCCAGCAGCTTCACAGCGGGAGGCGAGACCCAGTACTTC